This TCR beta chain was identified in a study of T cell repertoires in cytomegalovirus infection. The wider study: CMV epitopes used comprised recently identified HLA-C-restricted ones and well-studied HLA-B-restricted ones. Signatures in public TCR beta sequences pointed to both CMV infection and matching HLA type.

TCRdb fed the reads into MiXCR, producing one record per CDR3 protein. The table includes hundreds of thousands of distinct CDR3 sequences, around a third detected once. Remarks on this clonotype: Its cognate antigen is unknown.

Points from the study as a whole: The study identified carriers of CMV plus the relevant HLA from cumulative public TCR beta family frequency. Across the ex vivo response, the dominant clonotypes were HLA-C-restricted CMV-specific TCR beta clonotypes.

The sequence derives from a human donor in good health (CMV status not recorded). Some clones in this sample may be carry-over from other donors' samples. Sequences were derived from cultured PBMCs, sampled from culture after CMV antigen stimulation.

The DNA of the CDR3 is TGTGCCAGCAGCCAGGGACTAAAGGCGCATGGCTACACCTTC. This encodes CASSQGLKAHGYTF. V gene TRBV13 combines with J gene TRBJ1-2; maybe TRBD1 (5 bases). The V gene's germline CDR1 is PRHDT and CDR2 FYEKMQ (reference sequence). The V end lost 5 bases, the J end lost 6 bases, and 16 bases lay between the germline ends. The CDR3 contains 14 residues.